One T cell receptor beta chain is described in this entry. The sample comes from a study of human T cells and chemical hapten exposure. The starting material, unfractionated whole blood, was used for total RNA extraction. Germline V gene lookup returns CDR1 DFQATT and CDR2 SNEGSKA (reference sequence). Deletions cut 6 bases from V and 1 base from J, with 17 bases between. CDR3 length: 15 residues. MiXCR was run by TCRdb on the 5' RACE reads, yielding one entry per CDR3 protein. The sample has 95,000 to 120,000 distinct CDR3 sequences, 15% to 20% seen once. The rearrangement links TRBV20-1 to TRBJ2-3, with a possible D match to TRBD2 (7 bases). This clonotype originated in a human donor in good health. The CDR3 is CSARGAPRGTDTQYF. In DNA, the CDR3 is TGCAGTGCCCGGGGGGCTCCCCGGGGCACAGATACGCAGTATTTT.